Below are 16 T cell receptor beta chains sequenced from a single sample in a study of metastatic and nonmetastatic thyroid tumors. TCRdb reanalyzed the PCR reads via MiXCR. The sample has roughly 30,000 clones, less than 30% seen once; the top ten hold about 14%. Ahead of thyroid surgery, no patient had received treatment of any kind. The sample taken for sequencing was blood. These receptors were taken from a female donor with papillary thyroid cancer or a benign thyroid nodule (not recorded which). Some clones in this sample may be carry-over from other donors' samples.

This clone was observed at least ten times. The V call is TRBV19, the J call TRBJ2-3, with D unclear. The CDR3 is 15 residues long. The germline V and J ends were trimmed by 4 bases and 1 base, with 12 bases remaining between them. Germline loops: CDR1 LNHDA, CDR2 SQIVND (reference sequence). The CDR3 sequence is CASSNPYRRTDTQYF. Written as DNA, the CDR3 is TGTGCCAGTAGTAATCCATACCGACGCACAGATACGCAGTATTTT.

This sequence joins TRBV30 and TRBJ1-6; D unclear. The germline V gene encodes CDR1 GTSNPN and CDR2 SVGIG (reference sequence). Deletions cut 2 bases from V and 10 bases from J, with 18 bases between. The CDR3 covers 15 residues. This CDR3 is CAWSLPGVWISPLHF. The CDR3 DNA is TGTGCCTGGAGTCTTCCCGGAGTCTGGATCTCACCCCTCCACTTT.

A word on this clone: A read error is possible here, since a much larger clone lies one base away. The missing conserved phenylalanine or tryptophan at the end of this CDR3 makes a read error likely. The rearrangement joins TRBV18 to TRBJ1-5, with 12 nucleotides matching TRBD1. V lost 3 bases and J lost 5; bases outside the gene matches: 2. CDR1 and CDR2 (germline): KGHSH, LQKENI. The CDR3 spans 15 residues. CDR3 sequence: CASSPGTGGHQPQHL. The CDR3 DNA reads TGTGCCAGCTCACCCGGGACAGGGGGCCATCAGCCCCAGCATCTT.

The sample holds a few counts of this clone. This chain uses TRBV6-1 with TRBJ1-2; 8 bases are a match to TRBD1. Trimming cost V 8 bases and J 7 bases; bases outside gene matches: 9. CDR1 and CDR2 (germline): MNHNS, SASEGT. The CDR3 consists of 13 residues. This CDR3 reads CASGRPGGFGYTF. In nucleotides, the CDR3 is TGTGCCAGCGGACGCCCAGGGGGCTTTGGCTACACCTTC.

This clone has ten or more counts. The genes are TRBV4-3 and TRBJ2-6, with TRBD1 matching 8 bases. The CDR3 has 17 residues. Per germline, CDR1 LGHNA and CDR2 YSLEER. The V gene end was trimmed by 3 bases and the J gene end by 2 bases; junction bases not matched to a gene: 6. The CDR3 DNA reads TGCGCCAGCAGCCAGTTCAACAGGGGGACTGGGGCCAACGTCCTGACTTTC. Amino acid sequence: CASSQFNRGTGANVLTF.

The chain has TRBV11-1 and TRBJ1-1; D gene uncertain. The CDR3 loop spans 16 amino acids. V dropped 7 bases and J dropped 2 bases, with 20 bases sitting between them. Per germline, CDR1 SGHAT and CDR2 FQDESV (reference sequence). The CDR3 protein is CASKTRAETHNTEAFF. In DNA, the CDR3 is TGTGCCAGCAAAACTCGGGCCGAGACGCACAACACTGAAGCTTTCTTT.

In regard to this clone: No conserved phenylalanine or tryptophan ends this CDR3, so it is likely a read error. This chain joins TRBV28 and TRBJ1-5; D might be TRBD1 (5 bases). Per germline, CDR1 MDHEN and CDR2 SYDVKM. This CDR3 has 14 residues. The CDR3 DNA reads TGTGCGAGCAGGGAAGGGTTTGGAGGTCAGCCCCAGCATCTT. It yields the protein CASREGFGGQPQHL.

This clone has a count of ten or more. The gene calls are TRBV11-2 and TRBJ2-7, with 10 bases matching TRBD2. Germline CDR1 SGHAT, CDR2 FQNNGV. V trimming: 10 bases; J trimming: 2 bases; junction bases outside the gene matches: 8. The CDR3 loop spans 14 amino acids. The CDR3 loop is CATGWTSGPYEQYF. DNA of the CDR3: TGTGCCACCGGTTGGACTAGCGGTCCCTACGAGCAGTACTTC.

This clone was counted only a few times. J is TRBJ1-5 and V is TRBV19; D uncertain. The germline gives CDR1 LNHDA, CDR2 SQIVND (reference sequence). The V gene lost 5 bases and the J gene lost 3 bases, with 8 bases spanning the gap. CDR3 size: 13 residues. CDR3 sequence (DNA): TGTGCCAGTAGTCGGCAGGACAATCAGCCCCAGCATTTT. Translated, it gives CASSRQDNQPQHF.

This clone was seen more than once but under ten times. This chain joins TRBV2 and TRBJ1-3; D perhaps matches TRBD1 (5 bases). The CDR3 has 15 residues. V was trimmed by 7 bases and J by 0 bases, leaving 13 bases between them. Germline V gene sequence: CDR1 SNHLY, CDR2 FYNNEI. The CDR3 protein is CASNRGDPSGNTIYF. The CDR3 nucleotides are TGTGCCAGCAACCGGGGGGATCCCTCTGGAAACACCATATATTTT.

At least ten counts were recorded for this clone. The chain joins TRBV7-9 to TRBJ2-5; TRBD1 matches 10 bases. The J segment lost 4 bases and the V segment lost 5 bases, leaving 10 bases of the junction unmatched. CDR1 SEHNR and CDR2 FQNEAQ come from the germline V gene (reference sequence). The CDR3 covers 16 residues. The CDR3 coding sequence is TGTGCCAGCAGCCAAAGTCGGACAGGGGGTGGAGAGACCCAGTACTTC. Protein sequence: CASSQSRTGGGETQYF.

By sample share, this clone is medium-sized. The rearrangement uses TRBV28 and TRBJ1-2; D perhaps matches TRBD1 (6 bases). The CDR3 is 14 residues long. Trimming cost V 4 bases and J 5 bases, with 14 bases left between them. Looked up from germline, CDR1 is MDHEN and CDR2 is SYDVKM. CDR3 loop: CASSSNSGQYGYTF. The DNA for the CDR3 is TGTGCCAGCAGTTCGAACTCCGGACAGTATGGCTACACCTTC.

CDR3 in DNA: TGTGCCAGCAGTTCCGGGACAGGGAGATACTACGAGCAGTACTTC. Amino acid sequence: CASSSGTGRYYEQYF. The rearrangement links TRBV7-2 to TRBJ2-7; TRBD1 aligns across 9 bases. The V segment lost 6 bases and the J segment 3 bases; nucleotides outside the gene matches: 9. The CDR3 extends over 15 amino acids. CDR1 and CDR2 from the germline V gene are SGHTA and FQGNSA.

This clone is termed medium-sized. The chain links TRBV7-2 to TRBJ2-7; the D gene is possibly TRBD1 (5 bases). The CDR3 is made up of 12 amino acids. Trimming cost V 5 bases and J 4 bases, with 9 bases left between them. Germline V gene data show CDR1 as SGHTA and CDR2 as FQGNSA. CDR3 nucleotides: TGTGCCAGCAGCCCGACAGCTTACGAGCAGTACTTC. Its protein is CASSPTAYEQYF. The variable domain in full, with the rest retrieved from reference TRBV7-2 and TRBJ2-7, is GAGVSQSPSNKVTEKGKDVELRCDPISGHTALYWYRQSLGQGLEFLIYFQGNSAPDKSGLPSDRFSAERTGGSVSTLTIQRTQQEDSAVYLCASSPTAYEQYFGPGTRLTVT.

The chain combines TRBV6-4 with TRBJ2-1, with 10 bases identical to TRBD2. J gave up 6 bases and V 6 bases, and 23 bases lay outside the gene matches. The CDR3 is 20 amino acids. Germline values: CDR1 MRHNA, CDR2 SNTAGT. CDR3 coding DNA: TGTGCCAGCAGGGACAGTGACTCGTTCGGGATAGCGGGAGGTTCCAATGAGCAGTTCTTC. Translating gives CASRDSDSFGIAGGSNEQFF.

This rearrangement joins TRBV5-1 to TRBJ2-1; 7 bases map to TRBD2. The trim removed 0 bases at V and 2 bases at J, leaving 8 bases unmatched. Per germline, CDR1 SGHRS and CDR2 YFSETQ. This CDR3 region has 17 residues. CDR3 residues: CASSLVGGRGPYNEQFF. DNA for the CDR3: TGCGCCAGCAGCTTGGTTGGCGGGAGAGGTCCCTACAATGAGCAGTTCTTC.